The sequence of this T cell receptor beta chain was determined in a study of radiation and T cells in renal cell carcinoma (dated by TCRdb to the early 2020s). With respect to the entire study: Samples came from a clinical trial, in which primary renal cell carcinomas received 15 Gy stereotactic body radiation therapy followed by nephrectomy 4 weeks later. A total of some 55 samples underwent TCR beta sequencing, made up of approximately 26 tumors and about 27 peripheral blood samples. Across all 53 samples, 4 million to 5 million unique CDR3 nucleotide sequences encoding 2 million to 3 million unique CDR3 amino acid sequences were identified. The paper's findings and limits, for the study overall: Blood repertoire dynamics were not followed beyond 4 weeks after treatment. Top tumor clonotypes rose in blood from baseline to 2 weeks post-radiation, then contracted by 4 weeks, suggesting transient expansion of tumor-resident clones. No pretreatment tumor biopsies were available, so the baseline intratumoral presence of clonotypes could not be determined. Because the trial had a single-armed design, the trial could not examine how radiation dose or scheduling affected the TCR repertoire.

Of note for this clone: Its target antigen remains unknown. No base-level quality is on record; no much larger clone is a single base apart.

V loses 4 bases, J loses 2 bases, and the germline ends lie 11 bases apart. CDR1 and CDR2 are read off the germline V gene as MGHRA and YSYEKL. The CDR3 runs 15 amino acids, cysteine and phenylalanine included. Kept here is only the CDR3 DNA, which spans 45 bases and is read in frame from base 1. TCR beta libraries were generated from genomic DNA with the immunoSEQ kit, following the manufacturer's recommendations. To prepare the libraries, a first multiplex PCR with proprietary primers was run, followed by a second PCR that added unique barcodes, and a bead cleanup was done after each round. Each sample batch included a kit-provided positive control reaction and a negative control reaction. The final libraries were assessed on an Agilent 4200 TapeStation D1000 ScreenTape, pooled by volume, and quantified by qPCR. Sequencing was performed on an Illumina NextSeq500 using a MidOutput 150-cycle cartridge, with 156 Read1 cycles, 15 Index1 cycles, and the kit custom primers. The pooled library was loaded at approximately 1 pM, with a roughly 20% PhiX control spiked in. Per the authors' processing: Vendor-processed data were analyzed in R, and a clonotype was defined as all T cells sharing the same CDR3 nucleotide sequence. For clone abundance analyses, frequencies were normalized to the 10,000 most abundant clones per sample. Public T cell clones, which averaged fewer than five per sample, were excluded before analysis. Tumor-enriched and baseline blood-enriched clonotypes were defined by at least a 32-fold difference in abundance between compartments. Clonotypes expanded or contracted between blood time points were identified with a beta-binomial differential abundance model. Tumor-blood repertoire similarity was measured with the Baroni-Urbani and Buser coefficient, and groups were compared using two-tailed Wilcoxon tests in R. In its TCRdb copy, this immuneACCESS table keeps in-frame sequences only and misses some clones. Where compared with another copy, unresolved V genes explain less than half of these, and the others have no known cause. V, J and clone size derive from that table, while D and trimming were established from the DNA sequence. For this sample the table gives 140,000 to 150,000 clones, of which around 89% were detected only once. Around 4.1% of the sample is held by the ten biggest clonotypes.

The time point label for this specimen denotes: baseline pretreatment blood. Reading the label with the study, this specimen's treatment or condition is: 15 Gy SBRT to primary tumor, nephrectomy 4 weeks later. Serial peripheral blood from radiation-treated patients was sampled at baseline, 2 weeks and 4 weeks after SBRT to track tumor-enriched clonotypes. Every patient had renal cell carcinoma of clear cell pathology. The QIAamp DNA Blood Mini Kit (Qiagen) was used to prepare genomic DNA for TCR sequencing. Only samples passing all quality control checks were included in the analyses. This sample comprised blood, obtained from a patient whose treatment included radiotherapy and nephrectomy. The chain uses TRBV4-1 and TRBJ1-4; the D gene is perhaps TRBD1, on 5 matching bases. This TCR derives from a woman between 65 and 79 years old with renal cell carcinoma. The DNA is as follows: TGCGCCAGCAGCCGAGGGGACCGGACTAATGAAAAACTGTTTTTT. It translates as CASSRGDRTNEKLFF.